These 23 T cell receptor beta chains share one sample of origin, sequenced in a study of beta chain features in type 1 diabetes. General observations from the study: There was a moderate but significant shortening of TCRB CDR3s in all four CD4+ subsets of Type 1 diabetes patients.

Of the isolated RNA, all was reverse transcribed, and so the sequenced material was expressed TCRB transcripts. Clones were read by immunoSEQ multiplex PCR, and TCRdb kept only the in-frame ones, dropping some. The sample gives over 200,000 clones, around 9.9% of which show up once; around 0.017% is in the top ten. No antigen is known for these receptors. Input material: naive CD4+ T cells from blood. All receptors come from a man under 40 with type 1 diabetes.

This clone has more than one count but fewer than ten. V and J are TRBV6-1 and TRBJ2-5; 7 bases match TRBD2. Germline trimming cut 0 bases from V and 7 bases from J; bases unmatched to any gene: 5. CDR3 size: 14 residues. Germline lookup yields CDR1 MNHNS and CDR2 SASEGT. CDR3 loop: CASSEAWSSGTQYF. CDR3 coding DNA: TGTGCCAGCAGTGAAGCGTGGTCTAGCGGGACCCAGTACTTC.

This chain links TRBV2 with TRBJ2-1; D uncertain. CDR3 length: 14 residues. V lost 0 bases and J lost 7, with 10 bases in between. Germline CDR1 and CDR2: SNHLY and FYNNEI. The CDR3 nucleotides read TGTGCCAGCAGTGAAGCGGCGACAATGAATGAGCAGTTCTTC. It encodes CASSEAATMNEQFF.

In nucleotides, the CDR3 is TGTGCCAGTACCCGGGGAACTAACTATGGCTACACCTTC. Translated: CASTRGTNYGYTF. The chain has TRBV19 and TRBJ1-2; D unresolved. CDR3 size: 13 residues. CDR1 LNHDA and CDR2 SQIVND come from the germline V gene (reference sequence). Trimming pared 7 bases from V and 0 bases from J, leaving 9 bases between.

The chain combines TRBV5-1 with TRBJ2-5, with a tentative D call TRBD1 (6 bases). The CDR3 has 14 amino acids. Trimming shortened V by 4 bases and J by 2 bases, and 12 bases separated the two germline ends. Germline V gene data show CDR1 as SGHRS and CDR2 as YFSETQ. This CDR3 reads CASSMQDRQETQYF. The CDR3 DNA reads TGCGCCAGCAGCATGCAGGACAGACAAGAGACCCAGTACTTC.

The chain's CDR3 is CASSFLPGQSTDTQYF. The CDR3 DNA reads TGTGCCAGCAGCTTCCTACCGGGACAGAGCACAGATACGCAGTATTTT. The chain combines TRBV11-1 with TRBJ2-3, with 7 bases lining up with TRBD1. Losses at the gene ends were 3 bases for V and 0 bases for J; bases not matched to a gene: 6. Germline assignment: CDR1 SGHAT and CDR2 FQDESV (reference sequence). This CDR3 is 16 amino acids long.

This clone came up a few times. The CDR3 protein is CASSIARGQGYQPQHF. The CDR3 DNA is TGTGCCAGTAGTATAGCGCGGGGACAGGGGTATCAGCCCCAGCATTTT. The genes are TRBV19 and TRBJ1-5; 10 bases are shared with TRBD1. This CDR3 comprises 16 residues. V lost 1 base and J lost 5; bases outside the gene matches: 5. Germline CDR1 LNHDA, CDR2 SQIVND (reference sequence).

The rearrangement links TRBV11-1 to TRBJ2-2; 7 positions match TRBD2. The CDR3 runs to 18 residues. Germline CDR1 is SGHAT and CDR2 is FQDESV (reference sequence). Unmatched junction bases numbered 11, after V lost 0 bases and J lost 4 bases. In DNA form, the CDR3 reads TGTGCCAGCAGCTTAGCTCTTTCGCGGGGGACTTTCACCGGGGAGCTGTTTTTT. It codes for CASSLALSRGTFTGELFF.

The CDR3 coding sequence is TGCAGCGTTCTTCGGGCTAGCGGGGGCATGGAGACCCAGTACTTC. It is translated as CSVLRASGGMETQYF. V gene TRBV29-1 combines with J gene TRBJ2-5; TRBD2 matches 10 bases. The CDR3 has 15 amino acids. Trimming at V came to 5 bases and at J to 5 bases, leaving 11 bases not matched to a gene. The germline V gene encodes CDR1 SQVTM and CDR2 ANQGSEA.

The table lists this clone with a few counts. The chain couples TRBV6-1 to TRBJ1-3; D gene ambiguous. Looked up from germline, CDR1 is MNHNS and CDR2 is SASEGT. CDR3 length: 15 amino acids. Trimming removed 1 base at V and 0 bases at J, with 7 bases between. In DNA, the CDR3 is TGTGCCAGCAGTGAAGGGCTTAACTCTGGAAACACCATATATTTT. Translated: CASSEGLNSGNTIYF.

This sequence joins TRBV5-1 and TRBJ2-2; maybe TRBD1 (6 bases). V dropped 4 bases and J dropped 5 bases, with 12 bases sitting between them. Germline values: CDR1 SGHRS, CDR2 YFSETQ. The CDR3 length is 14 residues. CDR3 coding DNA: TGCGCCAGCAGCCCGGACAGTTTTACCGGGGAGCTGTTTTTT. Residues: CASSPDSFTGELFF.

This clone was observed a few times. V usage is TRBV9 and J usage is TRBJ1-2; tentatively, D is TRBD1 (5 bases). Germline CDR1 and CDR2: SGDLS and YYNGEE. CDR3 size: 13 residues. Trimming stripped 4 bases from V and 0 bases from J, with 7 bases between. CDR3 bases: TGTGCCAGCAGCCAGGGCCCTAACTATGGCTACACCTTC. Its protein is CASSQGPNYGYTF.

The chain has TRBV28 and TRBJ2-2; 12 bases agree with TRBD2. CDR3 length equals 16 residues. Germline CDR1 MDHEN, CDR2 SYDVKM. The V gene end was trimmed by 6 bases and the J gene end by 6 bases; junction bases not matched to a gene: 8. The CDR3 nucleotides read TGTGCCAGCAGGCTAGTGACTAGCGGGGGTGCCGGGGAGCTGTTTTTT. The encoded protein is CASRLVTSGGAGELFF.

The genes are TRBV10-3 and TRBJ2-2; D may be TRBD1 (5 bases). Germline V gives CDR1 ENHRY, CDR2 SYGVKD. The CDR3 covers 15 residues. Trimming removed 3 bases from V and 7 bases from J, with 15 bases in between. The DNA of the CDR3 is TGTGCCATCAGTGATCGCGGCAGGGTTAGCGGGGAGCTGTTTTTT. Its translation: CAISDRGRVSGELFF.

The chain is built from TRBV18 and TRBJ2-3; TRBD2 matches 8 bases. This CDR3 has 14 amino acids. V lost 4 bases to trimming and J lost 4 bases; unmatched junction nucleotides: 4. Germline CDR1 KGHSH, CDR2 LQKENI. CDR3: CASSQSGGSDTQYF. The CDR3 DNA sequence: TGTGCCAGCTCACAAAGCGGGGGCTCAGATACGCAGTATTTT.

This clone turned up a few times. V and J are TRBV4-1 and TRBJ1-5, with D uncertain. Germline values: CDR1 MGHRA, CDR2 YSYEKL. Trimming removed 0 bases from V and 7 bases from J, with 13 bases in between. The CDR3 has 15 residues. CDR3 sequence: CASSQDLRARQPQHF. CDR3 nucleotides: TGCGCCAGCAGCCAAGATCTGAGGGCCCGGCAGCCCCAGCATTTT.

The chain employs TRBV4-1 and TRBJ1-1; a weak D match, TRBD1 (6 bases). Germline CDR1 and CDR2: MGHRA and YSYEKL. This CDR3 comprises 15 residues. V shed 4 bases and J shed 0 bases, with 12 bases lying between them. CDR3 sequence reads: CASSLGDTVNTEAFF. The CDR3 bases are TGCGCCAGCAGCCTAGGGGACACCGTGAACACTGAAGCTTTCTTT.

The rearrangement uses TRBV5-1 and TRBJ2-5; 9 nucleotides align to TRBD1. This CDR3 comprises 15 residues. The J segment lost 4 bases and the V segment lost 5 bases, leaving 9 bases of the junction unmatched. Germline V gene data show CDR1 as SGHRS and CDR2 as YFSETQ. The CDR3 loop reads CASSLNRGRRETQYF. The CDR3 region has the DNA TGCGCCAGCAGTCTGAACAGGGGGCGCCGAGAGACCCAGTACTTC.

The J gene is TRBJ1-2, the V gene TRBV19; no definite D call. The V and J ends lost 3 bases and 8 bases respectively, with 7 bases between them. Germline CDR1 is LNHDA and CDR2 is SQIVND (reference sequence). The CDR3 has 11 residues. For the CDR3, the DNA is TGTGCCAGTAGTATTTTTGAGGGCTACACCTTC. As protein: CASSIFEGYTF.

The rearrangement links TRBV10-3 to TRBJ2-5, with TRBD2 matching over 11 bases. The germline CDR1 and CDR2 sequences are ENHRY and SYGVKD. The CDR3 spans 15 residues. The V segment lost 3 bases and the J segment 2 bases; nucleotides outside the gene matches: 2. CDR3 sequence: CAISEPSGRQETQYF. The CDR3 DNA reads as TGTGCCATCAGTGAACCTAGCGGGAGGCAAGAGACCCAGTACTTC.

The J gene is TRBJ2-2, the V gene TRBV11-3; 7 bases fit TRBD1. Germline CDR1 reads SGHNT; CDR2 reads YENEEA. This CDR3 has 14 amino acids. With 5 bases clipped from V and 5 bases from J, the junction kept 5 bases outside the gene matches. The CDR3 region is CASSRDRFTGELFF. The CDR3, as DNA: TGTGCCAGCAGCCGGGACAGATTTACCGGGGAGCTGTTTTTT.

This clone was found a few times. DNA for the CDR3: TGTGCCAGCAGCGTACTAGTCCAAGAGACCCAGTACTTC. It specifies CASSVLVQETQYF. The chain couples TRBV11-2 to TRBJ2-5, with D tentatively TRBD2 (5 bases). Trimming left V 5 bases short and J 1 base short, with 8 bases between. CDR1 and CDR2 from the germline V gene are SGHAT and FQNNGV. The CDR3 consists of 13 residues.

The CDR3 DNA sequence: TGCGCCAGCAGCCAATACACGCAGGCCCGGCCTTATGGCTACACCTTC. It is translated as CASSQYTQARPYGYTF. The V gene is TRBV4-1, the J gene TRBJ1-2; no clear D gene. Germline V gene data show CDR1 as MGHRA and CDR2 as YSYEKL. V lost 2 bases and J 5 bases, leaving 18 bases between the germline ends. There are 16 residues in the CDR3.

This chain links TRBV18 with TRBJ1-2; D possibly corresponds to TRBD1 (6 bases). Deletions cut 2 bases from V and 8 bases from J, with 18 bases between. Germline CDR1 and CDR2: KGHSH and LQKENI. The CDR3 covers 15 residues. CDR3 region: CASSPVDRPSGGYTF. As DNA, the CDR3 is TGTGCCAGCTCACCAGTTGACAGGCCCTCGGGAGGCTACACCTTC. Full variable domain (missing parts from reference TRBV18 and TRBJ1-2): NAGVMQNPRHLVRRRGQEARLRCSPMKGHSHVYWYRQLPEEGLKFMVYLQKENIIDESGMPKERFSAEFPKEGPSILRIQQVVRGDSAAYFCASSPVDRPSGGYTFGSGTRLTVV.